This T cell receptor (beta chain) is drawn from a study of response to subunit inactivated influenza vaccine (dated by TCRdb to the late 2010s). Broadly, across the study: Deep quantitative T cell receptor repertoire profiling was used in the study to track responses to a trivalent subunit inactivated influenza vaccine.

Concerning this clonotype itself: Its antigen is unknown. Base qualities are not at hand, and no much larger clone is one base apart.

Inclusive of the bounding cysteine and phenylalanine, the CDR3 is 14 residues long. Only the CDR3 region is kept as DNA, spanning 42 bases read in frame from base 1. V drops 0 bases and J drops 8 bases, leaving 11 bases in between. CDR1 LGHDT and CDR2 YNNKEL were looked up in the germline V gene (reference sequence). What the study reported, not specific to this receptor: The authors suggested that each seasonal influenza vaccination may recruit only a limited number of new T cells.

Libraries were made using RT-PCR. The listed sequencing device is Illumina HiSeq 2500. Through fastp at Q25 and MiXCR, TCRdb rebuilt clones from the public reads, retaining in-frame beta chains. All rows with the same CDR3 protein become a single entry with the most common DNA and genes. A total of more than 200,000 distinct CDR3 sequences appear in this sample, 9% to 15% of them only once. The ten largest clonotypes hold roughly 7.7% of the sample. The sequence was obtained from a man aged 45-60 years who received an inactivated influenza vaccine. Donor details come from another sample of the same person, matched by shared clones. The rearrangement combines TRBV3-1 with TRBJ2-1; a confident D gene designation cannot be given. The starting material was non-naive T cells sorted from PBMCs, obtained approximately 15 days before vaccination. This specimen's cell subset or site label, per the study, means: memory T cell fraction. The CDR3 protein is CASSQDSSVYEQFF. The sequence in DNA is TGTGCCAGCAGCCAAGATTCAAGCGTCTATGAGCAGTTCTTC.